Below, 13 T cell receptor beta chains from the same sample are listed, as sequenced in a study of blood T cell repertoires in COVID-19. TCRdb keeps only in-frame clones here, not all; method: immunoSEQ multiplex PCR. This sample yields 200,000 to 300,000 clones, of which about four fifths are seen a single time; over 8% belongs to the top ten. The sequencing sample was made of peripheral blood. These receptors came from a woman over 75 with acute or convalescent COVID-19.

The V gene is TRBV9, the J gene TRBJ1-2; possible D gene TRBD1, 5 bases. CDR3 length: 14 amino acids. Trimming shortened V by 4 bases and J by 2 bases, and 12 bases separated the two germline ends. CDR1 is SGDLS, CDR2 YYNGEE, per germline. The CDR3 region is CASSPRDSNYGYTF. In nucleotides, the CDR3 is TGTGCCAGCAGCCCACGGGACTCCAACTATGGCTACACCTTC.

The genes are TRBV18 and TRBJ2-7; D perhaps matches TRBD1 (5 bases). CDR1 is KGHSH, CDR2 LQKENI, per germline. This CDR3 region has 14 residues. The V end lost 6 bases, the J end lost 5 bases, and 17 bases lay between the germline ends. CDR3 sequence reads: CASSLHAGLDEQYF. The DNA for the CDR3 is TGTGCCAGCTCCCTCCACGCAGGGTTAGACGAGCAGTACTTC.

J is TRBJ2-2 and V is TRBV7-2, with a possible D match to TRBD1 (5 bases). CDR3 length equals 16 residues. CDR1 SGHTA and CDR2 FQGNSA come from the germline V gene. Between the trimmed V and J ends, which lost 0 bases and 0 bases, there was a span of 8 bases. The CDR3 here is CASSLAAGSNTGELFF. CDR3 nucleotide sequence: TGTGCCAGCAGCTTAGCGGCAGGGTCGAACACCGGGGAGCTGTTTTTT. The whole variable domain, remainder taken from reference TRBV7-2 and TRBJ2-2, is GAGVSQSPSNKVTEKGKDVELRCDPISGHTALYWYRQSLGQGLEFLIYFQGNSAPDKSGLPSDRFSAERTGGSVSTLTIQRTQQEDSAVYLCASSLAAGSNTGELFFGEGSRLTVL.

J is TRBJ1-6 and V is TRBV2, with D perhaps matching TRBD1 (5 bases). Trimming left V 2 bases short and J 5 bases short, with 13 bases between. The CDR3 is 16 amino acids. The V gene's germline CDR1 is SNHLY and CDR2 FYNNEI. The CDR3 protein is CASSELRTQNNSPLHF. The CDR3 DNA is TGTGCCAGCAGTGAACTAAGGACACAGAATAATTCACCCCTCCACTTT.

The chain links TRBV6-5 to TRBJ2-5; 7 nucleotides line up with TRBD1. CDR1 MNHEY and CDR2 SVGAGI come from the germline V gene. J lost 7 bases, V lost 2 bases, and 10 bases had no gene match. CDR3 length equals 15 residues. The CDR3 region has the DNA TGTGCCAGCAGTTACAAGGGGGCCCCCTCGGGGACCCAGTACTTC. It encodes CASSYKGAPSGTQYF.

This clone occurred once. J is TRBJ2-7 and V is TRBV28; 14 bases line up with TRBD2. CDR3 length: 14 amino acids. The junction had 5 bases not matched to a gene; V was cut back by 7 bases and J by 6 bases. Looked up from germline, CDR1 is MDHEN and CDR2 is SYDVKM. CDR3 amino acids: CASTPGLAGVEQYF. The DNA of the CDR3 is TGTGCCAGCACCCCGGGACTAGCGGGGGTCGAGCAGTACTTC.

J is TRBJ2-3 and V is TRBV5-6, with a weak D call TRBD2 (6 bases). Looked up from germline, CDR1 is SGHDT and CDR2 is YYEEEE. The germline V and J ends were trimmed by 4 bases and 4 bases, with 19 bases remaining between them. This CDR3 is 16 amino acids long. In DNA, the CDR3 is TGTGCCAGCAGCCGTTTACTAGCCCGACCCCCAGATACGCAGTATTTT. It specifies CASSRLLARPPDTQYF.

The chain is built from TRBV3-1 (or the pseudogene TRBV3-2) and TRBJ1-1; 11 positions agree with TRBD1. The junction had 11 bases not matched to a gene; V was cut back by 3 bases and J by 5 bases. Germline CDR1 LGHDT, CDR2 YNNKEL (reference sequence). The length of the CDR3 is 17 residues. The CDR3 DNA is TGTGCCAGCAGCCAGGGACAGGGGGGGAACCGGCGGACTGAAGCTTTCTTT. It is translated as CASSQGQGGNRRTEAFF.

The V gene is TRBV2, the J gene TRBJ1-4, with D possibly matching TRBD1 (6 bases). V lost 1 base and J lost 8, with 14 bases in between. CDR3 size: 15 residues. Germline V gene lookup returns CDR1 SNHLY and CDR2 FYNNEI. The CDR3 sequence: CASSEVGRGREKLFF. DNA for the CDR3: TGTGCCAGCAGTGAAGTCGGCAGGGGTAGGGAAAAACTGTTTTTT.

V usage is TRBV3-1 (or the pseudogene TRBV3-2) and J usage is TRBJ1-2; perhaps TRBD1 as D (6 bases). This CDR3 is built from 15 residues. V gave up 3 bases and J gave up 1 base, with 12 bases separating them. The germline V gene encodes CDR1 LGHDT and CDR2 YNNKEL (reference sequence). CDR3 DNA sequence: TGTGCCAGCAGCCATTCGGACAGCTATAACTATGGCTACACCTTC. Its protein is CASSHSDSYNYGYTF.

The chain joins TRBV18 to TRBJ2-2; a possible D gene is TRBD1 (6 bases). The length of the CDR3 is 14 residues. Germline V gene data show CDR1 as KGHSH and CDR2 as LQKENI. Trimming took off 4 bases at V and 4 bases at J, with 10 bases between the two ends. The CDR3 DNA reads as TGTGCCAGCTCACAAGGACAGACCACCGGGGAGCTGTTTTTT. It yields the protein CASSQGQTTGELFF.

The rearrangement joins TRBV2 to TRBJ2-7, with TRBD1 identical over 7 bases. V trimming: 6 bases; J trimming: 0 bases; junction bases outside the gene matches: 8. The germline V gene has CDR1 SNHLY and CDR2 FYNNEI. The CDR3 consists of 15 residues. CDR3 bases: TGTGCCAGCAGATTGGACAGGACGAGCTCCTACGAGCAGTACTTC. Its protein is CASRLDRTSSYEQYF.

This clone was counted ten times or more. The chain links TRBV7-6 to TRBJ2-1, with D perhaps TRBD2 (7 bases). The CDR3 has 15 residues. Germline loops: CDR1 SGHVS, CDR2 FNYEAQ. With 8 bases removed from V and 4 bases from J, the gap between germline ends came to 18 bases. The CDR3 DNA sequence: TGTGCCAGCTCTTCGGGCGGGGGCCTGTACAATGAGCAGTTCTTC. It encodes CASSSGGGLYNEQFF.